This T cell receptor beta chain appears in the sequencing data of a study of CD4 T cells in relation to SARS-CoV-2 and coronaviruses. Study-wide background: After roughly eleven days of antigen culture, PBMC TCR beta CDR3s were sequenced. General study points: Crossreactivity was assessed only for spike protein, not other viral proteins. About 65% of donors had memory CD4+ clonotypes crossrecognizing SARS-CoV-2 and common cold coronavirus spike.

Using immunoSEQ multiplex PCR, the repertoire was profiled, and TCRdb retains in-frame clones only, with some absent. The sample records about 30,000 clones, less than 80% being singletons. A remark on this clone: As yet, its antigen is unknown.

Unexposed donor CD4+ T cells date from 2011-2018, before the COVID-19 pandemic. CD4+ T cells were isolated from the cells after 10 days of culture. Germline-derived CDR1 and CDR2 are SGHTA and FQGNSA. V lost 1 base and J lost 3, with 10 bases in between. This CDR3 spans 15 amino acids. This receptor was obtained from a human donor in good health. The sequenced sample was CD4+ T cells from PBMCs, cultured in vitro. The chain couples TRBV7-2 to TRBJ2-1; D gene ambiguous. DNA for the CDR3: TGTGCCAGCAGCTTAGGTACAGTTAGCTACAATGAGCAGTTCTTC. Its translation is CASSLGTVSYNEQFF.